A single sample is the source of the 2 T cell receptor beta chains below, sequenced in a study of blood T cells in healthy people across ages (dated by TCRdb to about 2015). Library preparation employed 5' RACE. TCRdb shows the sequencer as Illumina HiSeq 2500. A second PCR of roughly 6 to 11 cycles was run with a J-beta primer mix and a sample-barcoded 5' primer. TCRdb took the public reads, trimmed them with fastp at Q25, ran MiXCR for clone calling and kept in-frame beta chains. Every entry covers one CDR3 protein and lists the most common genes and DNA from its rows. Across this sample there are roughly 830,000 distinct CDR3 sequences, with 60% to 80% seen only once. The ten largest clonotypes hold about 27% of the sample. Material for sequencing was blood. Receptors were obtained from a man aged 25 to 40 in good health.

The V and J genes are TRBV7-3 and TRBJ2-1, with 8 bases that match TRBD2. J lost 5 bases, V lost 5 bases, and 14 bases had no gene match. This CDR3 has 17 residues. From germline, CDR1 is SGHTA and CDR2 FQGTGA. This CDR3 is CASSPWGRGVTHNEQFF. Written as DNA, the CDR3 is TGTGCCAGCAGCCCATGGGGGCGGGGGGTCACCCACAATGAGCAGTTCTTC.

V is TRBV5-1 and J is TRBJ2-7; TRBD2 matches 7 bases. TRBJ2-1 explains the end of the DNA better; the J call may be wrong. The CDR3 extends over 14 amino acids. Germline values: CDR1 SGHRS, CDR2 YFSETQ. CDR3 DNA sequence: TGCGCCAGCAGCTTGGTAACGGGGAGGGATGAGCAGTTCTTC. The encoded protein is CASSLVTGRDEQFF.